This is a list of T cell receptor beta chains from one sample in a study of T cell responses to AZD1222 COVID-19 vaccine. Sequencing was performed with immunoSEQ multiplex PCR; in TCRdb, only in-frame clones are kept and a portion is missing. The data show fewer than 110,000 clones, roughly 91% seen once. The input for sequencing was peripheral blood, taken on day 0 of AZD1222 vaccination. These receptors were taken from an adult in good health. Each CDR3 is given with its conserved first and last residue. The D gene is left open where the match is weak. Rows give clone size only sometimes, using once, few, many, or a class for an expanded clone.

j_gene: TRBJ1-2; v_gene: TRBV28; d_gene: .; abundance: once; CDR3aa: CASSPLTTGGGAFRGYTF; CDR3nt: TGTGCCAGCAGCCCGCTGACAACTGGGGGGGGCGCTTTTAGGGGCTACACCTTC
j_gene: TRBJ2-7; v_gene: TRBV14; d_gene: TRBD1; abundance: .; CDR3aa: CASSQEGRRGLSYEQYF; CDR3nt: TGTGCCAGCAGCCAAGAGGGTCGCAGGGGGCTATCCTACGAGCAGTACTTC
j_gene: TRBJ2-3; v_gene: TRBV7-2; d_gene: TRBD2; abundance: .; CDR3aa: CASSLARSSGSVTDTQYF; CDR3nt: TGTGCCAGCAGCTTAGCGCGATCTAGCGGGAGCGTGACAGATACGCAGTATTTT
j_gene: TRBJ2-7; v_gene: TRBV4-2; d_gene: TRBD1; abundance: .; CDR3aa: CASSRKGQGANYEQYF; CDR3nt: TGTGCCAGCAGCCGAAAGGGACAGGGGGCGAATTACGAGCAGTACTTC
j_gene: TRBJ2-7; v_gene: TRBV6-5; d_gene: .; abundance: .; CDR3aa: CASSYSSGPYEQYF; CDR3nt: TGTGCCAGCAGTTACTCCTCAGGCCCCTACGAGCAGTACTTC
j_gene: TRBJ1-3; v_gene: TRBV19; d_gene: TRBD1; abundance: .; CDR3aa: CATRDRGGGNTIYF; CDR3nt: TGTGCCACCCGCGACAGGGGAGGCGGAAACACCATATATTTT
j_gene: TRBJ1-2; v_gene: TRBV5-1; d_gene: .; abundance: .; CDR3aa: CASSLAGYGYTF; CDR3nt: TGCGCCAGCAGCTTGGCAGGGTATGGCTACACCTTC
j_gene: TRBJ2-7; v_gene: TRBV9; d_gene: .; abundance: .; CDR3aa: CASSVEPGIIYEQYF; CDR3nt: TGTGCCAGCAGCGTAGAACCGGGGATCATCTACGAGCAGTACTTC
j_gene: TRBJ1-5; v_gene: TRBV7-9; d_gene: .; abundance: .; CDR3aa: CASSLESNQPQHF; CDR3nt: TGTGCCAGCAGCTTAGAGAGCAATCAGCCCCAGCATTTT
j_gene: TRBJ2-1; v_gene: TRBV18; d_gene: TRBD2; abundance: once; CDR3aa: CASSPRTSGIYNEQFF; CDR3nt: TGTGCCAGCTCACCACGGACTAGCGGGATCTACAATGAGCAGTTCTTC
j_gene: TRBJ2-1; v_gene: TRBV9; d_gene: TRBD2; abundance: .; CDR3aa: CASSPRTSGTLGNEQFF; CDR3nt: TGTGCCAGCAGCCCCAGGACTAGCGGGACCCTCGGGAATGAGCAGTTCTTC
j_gene: TRBJ2-3; v_gene: TRBV27; d_gene: TRBD2; abundance: .; CDR3aa: CASSPPLAGGLIRRADTQYF; CDR3nt: TGTGCCAGCAGTCCCCCTCTAGCGGGAGGGCTAATCAGACGGGCAGATACGCAGTATTTT
j_gene: TRBJ1-4; v_gene: TRBV5-6; d_gene: .; abundance: .; CDR3aa: CASSLWGSTTNEKLFF; CDR3nt: TGTGCCAGCAGCTTGTGGGGGTCAACAACTAATGAAAAACTGTTTTTT
j_gene: TRBJ1-1; v_gene: TRBV5-4; d_gene: .; abundance: .; CDR3aa: CASSLGTKRGNTEAFF; CDR3nt: TGTGCCAGCAGCTTGGGGACAAAGAGGGGGAACACTGAAGCTTTCTTT
j_gene: TRBJ1-1; v_gene: TRBV5-6; d_gene: .; abundance: .; CDR3aa: CASSLNGLHNTEAFF; CDR3nt: TGTGCCAGCAGCTTAAATGGACTGCACAACACTGAAGCTTTCTTT
j_gene: TRBJ1-3; v_gene: TRBV25-1; d_gene: .; abundance: once; CDR3aa: CASSGSGVLSGNTIYF; CDR3nt: TGTGCCAGCAGTGGCTCAGGAGTGCTCTCTGGAAACACCATATATTTT
j_gene: TRBJ2-7; v_gene: TRBV19; d_gene: .; abundance: .; CDR3aa: CASSIEAGRSYEQYF; CDR3nt: TGTGCCAGTAGTATAGAGGCAGGGCGGTCTTACGAGCAGTACTTC
j_gene: TRBJ1-1; v_gene: TRBV27; d_gene: .; abundance: .; CDR3aa: CASSVRDTEDQAEAFF; CDR3nt: TGTGCCAGCAGTGTCAGGGACACCGAGGACCAAGCTGAAGCTTTCTTT
j_gene: TRBJ1-5; v_gene: TRBV23-1; d_gene: TRBD1; abundance: .; CDR3aa: CASSHPLVRTGNQPQHF; CDR3nt: TGCGCCAGCAGTCACCCACTCGTGCGGACAGGGAATCAGCCCCAGCATTTT